The present T cell receptor beta chain was sequenced within a study of OX40 agonist ivuxolimab in advanced cancers. The assay was immunoSEQ multiplex PCR, and TCRdb's table has in-frame clones only and misses some. The sample has around 9,700 clones; more than 60% are singletons. The germline gives CDR1 MDHEN, CDR2 SYDVKM. V was shortened by 6 bases and J by 0 bases, with 18 bases between the two germline ends. The CDR3 has 17 residues. Drawing of blood for sampling happened at baseline, at cycle 4 day 1, and at cycle 7 day 1. The sequence came from an adult with an advanced solid tumor such as melanoma, head and neck, liver or kidney cancer. The genes are TRBV28 and TRBJ1-5; unclear D gene. The material sequenced was CD4+ or CD8+ T cells sorted from blood, taken in a trial of the OX40 agonist ivuxolimab. As DNA, the CDR3 is TGTGCCAGCAGCCTCCTTAGTGAGGCAGGTAGCAATCAGCCCCAGCATTTT. Translating gives CASSLLSEAGSNQPQHF.